A selection of T cell receptor beta chains follows, all from one sample in a study of T cells after yellow fever vaccination. Each CDR3 protein is one row after TCRdb ran MiXCR on the 5' RACE reads. The repertoire holds 620,000 or so distinct CDR3 sequences, with around 16% as singletons. The sequenced sample was PBMCs, obtained less than 6 days after the first yellow fever vaccination. The receptors come from a man aged 18 to 30 who received the YFV17D yellow fever vaccine. Each CDR3 is given with its conserved first and last residue. Fields, in order: J gene, V gene, clone size, D gene, CDR3 protein, CDR3 DNA. A D gene is named only where the DNA matches it firmly. Expanded clones get a size class; other rows say once, few or many, or leave the size out.

>TRBJ2-7|TRBV5-5|few|NA
CASSFFRGTTGWEQYF
TGTGCCAGCAGCTTCTTTCGCGGGACAACCGGATGGGAGCAGTACTTC
>TRBJ2-7|TRBV5-5|few|TRBD1
CASSHSGQGNYEQYF
TGTGCCAGCAGCCACTCGGGACAGGGTAACTACGAGCAGTACTTC
>TRBJ2-3|TRBV10-3|NA|NA
CAISLDRAAESYTQYF
TGTGCCATCAGCCTAGACAGAGCGGCAGAGTCCTATACGCAGTATTTT
>TRBJ2-5|TRBV7-6|many|NA
CASSPGRETQYF
TGTGCCAGCAGCCCGGGGAGAGAGACCCAGTACTTC
>TRBJ2-6|TRBV6-1|few|NA
CASSERWSGANVLTF
TGTGCCAGCAGTGAACGATGGTCCGGGGCCAACGTCCTGACTTTC
>TRBJ2-1|TRBV6-1|few|TRBD2
CASAWGGGAGEQFF
TGTGCCAGTGCTTGGGGCGGGGGGGCCGGTGAGCAGTTCTTC
>TRBJ2-1|TRBV24-1|few|NA
CATSDGGLPYNEQFF
TGTGCCACCAGTGATGGGGGGTTACCCTACAATGAGCAGTTCTTC
>TRBJ2-7|TRBV4-2|few|NA
CASSQDSLLDYEQYF
TGTGCCAGCAGCCAAGATAGCCTCCTAGACTACGAGCAGTACTTC
>TRBJ2-1|TRBV29-1|NA|NA
CSVSRARRSMAEQFF
TGCAGCGTTTCTAGGGCACGGCGGAGCATGGCGGAGCAGTTCTTC
>TRBJ2-7|TRBV4-1|NA|NA
CASSQEFWADTTYEQYF
TGCGCCAGCAGCCAAGAGTTCTGGGCAGACACAACCTACGAGCAGTACTTC
>TRBJ1-1|TRBV4-2|NA|NA
CASSQEGRTNTEAFF
TGTGCCAGCAGCCAAGAGGGACGGACGAACACTGAAGCTTTCTTT
>TRBJ2-3|TRBV11-2|NA|TRBD2
CASSSEASGASTDTQYF
TGTGCCAGCAGCTCTGAGGCTAGCGGAGCGAGCACAGATACGCAGTATTTT
>TRBJ1-4|TRBV5-1|few|NA
CASSLEGFEKLFF
TGCGCCAGCAGCTTGGAAGGTTTTGAAAAACTGTTTTTT
>TRBJ2-1|TRBV6-2/TRBV6-3|NA|NA
CASSSPAYEQFF
TGTGCCAGCAGTTCCCCGGCATATGAGCAGTTCTTC
>TRBJ2-3|TRBV9|NA|NA
CASSVAPTTDTQYF
TGTGCCAGCAGCGTAGCCCCAACCACAGATACGCAGTATTTT
>TRBJ1-1|TRBV13|many|NA
CASSLEGRSEAFF
TGTGCCAGCAGCTTGGAGGGGAGAAGTGAAGCTTTCTTT
>TRBJ2-3|TRBV6-5|many|NA
CASSPAVDTQYF
TGTGCCAGCAGTCCAGCGGTAGATACGCAGTATTTT
>TRBJ2-1|TRBV12-3/TRBV12-4|many|NA
CASSVYNEQFF
TGTGCCAGCAGTGTCTACAATGAGCAGTTCTTC
>TRBJ1-4|TRBV4-3|many|NA
CASSQEVRTNEKLFF
TGCGCCAGCAGCCAAGAAGTCCGGACTAATGAAAAACTGTTTTTT
>TRBJ2-2|TRBV6-1|few|NA
CASIDPGSGELFF
TGTGCCAGCATCGACCCCGGTTCCGGGGAGCTGTTTTTT
>TRBJ2-3|TRBV7-6|NA|TRBD1
CASSSGTGGGDTQYF
TGTGCCAGCAGCTCCGGGACAGGGGGCGGAGATACGCAGTATTTT
>TRBJ1-1|TRBV12-5|NA|NA
CASGLVSGARETEAFF
TGTGCTAGTGGTTTGGTTTCGGGGGCGCGGGAGACTGAAGCTTTCTTT
>TRBJ2-6|TRBV20-1|NA|TRBD1
CSASPGQGNSGANVLTF
TGCAGTGCTAGCCCGGGACAGGGTAACTCTGGGGCCAACGTCCTGACTTTC
>TRBJ2-2|TRBV20-1|few|NA
CSALTPAGGELFF
TGCAGTGCCCTGACCCCGGCGGGCGGGGAGCTGTTTTTT
>TRBJ1-2|TRBV7-2|few|TRBD1
CASSNPGQGARGYTF
TGTGCCAGCAGCAACCCGGGACAGGGGGCGCGAGGCTACACCTTC
>TRBJ1-3|TRBV10-3|NA|NA
CAIAKGSSGNTIYF
TGTGCCATCGCCAAGGGTAGCTCTGGAAACACCATATATTTT
>TRBJ2-2|TRBV4-1|NA|TRBD1
CASSQVGTANTGELFF
TGCGCCAGCAGCCAAGTCGGGACAGCGAACACCGGGGAGCTGTTTTTT
>TRBJ2-5|TRBV20-1|NA|TRBD2
CSALAGQETQYF
TGCAGTGCCTTAGCGGGGCAAGAGACCCAGTACTTC
>TRBJ1-5|TRBV12-3/TRBV12-4|few|NA
CASSLAWTRENQPQHF
TGTGCCAGCAGTTTGGCCTGGACCAGGGAGAATCAGCCCCAGCATTTT
>TRBJ1-2|TRBV28|few|NA
CASSFRAAQDGYTF
TGTGCCAGCAGTTTTCGTGCTGCGCAAGATGGCTACACCTTC
>TRBJ2-2|TRBV12-3/TRBV12-4|few|NA
CASGVGELFF
TGTGCCAGCGGGGTCGGGGAGCTGTTTTTT
>TRBJ1-2|TRBV4-3|NA|TRBD1
CASSQELTGGRGYTF
TGCGCCAGCAGCCAAGAGTTAACAGGGGGCCGGGGCTACACCTTC
>TRBJ1-5|TRBV6-1|NA|TRBD1
CASSEAGDRAQPQHF
TGTGCCAGCAGTGAAGCGGGGGACAGGGCTCAGCCCCAGCATTTT
>TRBJ2-2|TRBV5-5|few|NA
CASSPMGLYPGELFF
TGTGCCAGCAGTCCTATGGGACTGTATCCAGGGGAGCTGTTTTTT
>TRBJ1-4|TRBV28|once|NA
CASSLSGRVEKLFF
TGTGCCAGCAGTTTATCGGGGCGGGTTGAAAAACTGTTTTTT
>TRBJ1-1|TRBV5-1|NA|NA
CASSWQGLNTEAFF
TGCGCCAGCAGCTGGCAGGGCTTGAACACTGAAGCTTTCTTT
>TRBJ2-3|TRBV7-2|NA|NA
CASSLKNTDTQYF
TGTGCCAGCAGCTTAAAGAACACAGATACGCAGTATTTT
>TRBJ2-1|TRBV6-2/TRBV6-3|few|TRBD2
CASSYSPPSLAGGPYNEQFF
TGTGCCAGCAGTTACTCGCCGCCATCACTAGCGGGGGGCCCCTACAATGAGCAGTTCTTC
>TRBJ2-1|TRBV20-1|few|NA
CSARFYSLYNEQFF
TGCAGTGCTAGGTTCTATTCCTTATACAATGAGCAGTTCTTC
>TRBJ1-5|TRBV9|NA|TRBD1
CASSDRGGNQPQHF
TGTGCCAGCAGCGACAGGGGAGGCAATCAGCCCCAGCATTTT
>TRBJ2-6|TRBV25-1|NA|NA
CASSETYSGANVLTF
TGTGCCAGCAGTGAGACTTACTCTGGGGCCAACGTCCTGACTTTC
>TRBJ2-4|TRBV30|NA|NA
CAWSVQGVKNIQYF
TGTGCCTGGAGTGTACAGGGAGTCAAAAACATTCAGTACTTC
>TRBJ2-7|TRBV14|NA|TRBD1
CASSQMGTGNEQYF
TGTGCCAGCAGCCAAATGGGGACAGGAAACGAGCAGTACTTC
>TRBJ1-2|TRBV20-1|NA|NA
CSARPYPGAGAGYTF
TGCAGTGCTAGGCCGTACCCGGGAGCAGGTGCTGGCTACACCTTC
>TRBJ1-5|TRBV6-2/TRBV6-3|few|NA
CASSLRAVRQPQHF
TGTGCCAGCAGTTTAAGGGCAGTCAGGCAGCCCCAGCATTTT
>TRBJ1-2|TRBV7-2|NA|NA
CASKVGRRTAGYTF
TGTGCCAGCAAGGTGGGGCGGCGCACGGCTGGCTACACCTTC
>TRBJ2-1|TRBV7-2|NA|NA
CASSPSRGSLSQFF
TGTGCCAGCAGCCCCAGCCGGGGGTCCCTCTCGCAGTTCTTC
>TRBJ1-5|TRBV28|NA|TRBD1
CATQGAFSQPQHF
TGTGCCACCCAGGGGGCCTTCTCTCAGCCCCAGCATTTT
>TRBJ2-1|TRBV10-3|NA|TRBD2
CAISESAGLAHEQFF
TGTGCCATCAGTGAGTCAGCGGGACTAGCACATGAGCAGTTCTTC
>TRBJ1-2|TRBV5-1|many|TRBD1
CASSTGTGTVKSNGYTF
TGCGCCAGCAGCACCGGCACCGGGACAGTCAAATCCAATGGCTACACCTTC
>TRBJ1-2|TRBV19|NA|NA
CASSLDPSGINYGYTF
TGTGCCAGTAGCCTCGACCCATCCGGGATTAACTATGGCTACACCTTC
>TRBJ2-2|TRBV7-2|many|TRBD2
CASSLDGTSGGRELFF
TGTGCCAGCAGCTTAGATGGGACTAGCGGGGGAAGGGAGCTGTTTTTT
>TRBJ1-5|TRBV24-1|few|NA
CATSDLVGCGTPQPQHF
TGTGCCACCAGTGATTTAGTAGGTTGCGGGACCCCCCAGCCCCAGCATTTT